The subject of this entry is one T cell receptor (beta chain). The CDR3 has 15 residues. V shed 2 bases, J shed 3 bases, and the junction held 6 bases outside the gene matches. Germline V gene data show CDR1 as SGHTA and CDR2 as FQGNSA. Original processing methods: Researchers report that nucleated cell counts were estimated from reference gene primer amplification. Only in-frame clones appear in the TCRdb table, and some are missing; sequencing was by immunoSEQ multiplex PCR. Clonal size and the V and J genes are those of that table, whereas D and trimming came from the DNA. The data contain about 370,000 clones, more than 80% of them singletons. This sample was taken from a study of blood T cell repertoires in COVID-19. The overall study: The study drew acute and convalescent COVID-19 samples from the United States, Italy and Spain.

The sequence was collected from a woman younger than 45 with COVID-19, enrolled during active disease. Sequenced material: peripheral blood. The V gene is TRBV7-2, the J gene TRBJ2-5, with TRBD2 identical over 7 bases. The CDR3 coding sequence is TGTGCCAGCAGCTTAAGGCGCGGGGGAGAAGAGACCCAGTACTTC. Translated: CASSLRRGGEETQYF.